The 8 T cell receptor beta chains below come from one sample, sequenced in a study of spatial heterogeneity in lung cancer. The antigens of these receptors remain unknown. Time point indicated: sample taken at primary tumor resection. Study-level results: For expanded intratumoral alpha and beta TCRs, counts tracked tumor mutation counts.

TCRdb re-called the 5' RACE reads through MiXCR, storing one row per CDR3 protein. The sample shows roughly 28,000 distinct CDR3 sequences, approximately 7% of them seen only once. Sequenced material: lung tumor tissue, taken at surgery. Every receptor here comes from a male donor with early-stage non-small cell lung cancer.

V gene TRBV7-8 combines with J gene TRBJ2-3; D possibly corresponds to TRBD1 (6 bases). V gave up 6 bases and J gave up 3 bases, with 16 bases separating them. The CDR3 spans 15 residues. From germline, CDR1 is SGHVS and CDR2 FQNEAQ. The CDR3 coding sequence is TGTGCCAGCAGTCTTCAGGGGTTCGGGACAGATACGCAGTATTTT. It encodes CASSLQGFGTDTQYF.

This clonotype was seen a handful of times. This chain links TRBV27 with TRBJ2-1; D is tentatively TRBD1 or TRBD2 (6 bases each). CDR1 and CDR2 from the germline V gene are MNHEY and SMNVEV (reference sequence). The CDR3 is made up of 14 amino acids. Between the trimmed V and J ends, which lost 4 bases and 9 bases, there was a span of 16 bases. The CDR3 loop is CASSSTGRNSEQFF. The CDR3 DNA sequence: TGTGCCAGCAGTTCTACAGGGAGGAACAGTGAGCAGTTCTTC.

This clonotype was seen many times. The CDR3 region is CASRGAFTAKDTEAFF. The DNA of the CDR3 is TGTGCCAGCCGGGGGGCATTTACCGCGAAGGACACTGAAGCTTTCTTT. V usage is TRBV6-6 and J usage is TRBJ1-1, with D perhaps TRBD1 (6 bases). Germline V gene sequence: CDR1 MNHNY, CDR2 SVGAGI (reference sequence). Trimming removed 8 bases at V and 3 bases at J, with 22 bases between. This CDR3 is 16 amino acids long.

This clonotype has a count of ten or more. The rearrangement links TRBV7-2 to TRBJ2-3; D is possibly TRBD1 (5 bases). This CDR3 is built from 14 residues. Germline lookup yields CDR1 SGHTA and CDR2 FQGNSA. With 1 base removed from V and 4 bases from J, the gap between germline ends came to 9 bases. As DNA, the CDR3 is TGTGCCAGCAGCTTAGACAGGATTTCAGATACGCAGTATTTT. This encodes CASSLDRISDTQYF.

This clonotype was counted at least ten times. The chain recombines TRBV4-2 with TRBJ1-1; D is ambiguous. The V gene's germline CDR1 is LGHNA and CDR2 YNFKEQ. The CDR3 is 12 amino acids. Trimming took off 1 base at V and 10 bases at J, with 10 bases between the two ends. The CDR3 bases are TGTGCCAGCAGCCAAGGTACACCCCCAGCTTTCTTT. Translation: CASSQGTPPAFF.

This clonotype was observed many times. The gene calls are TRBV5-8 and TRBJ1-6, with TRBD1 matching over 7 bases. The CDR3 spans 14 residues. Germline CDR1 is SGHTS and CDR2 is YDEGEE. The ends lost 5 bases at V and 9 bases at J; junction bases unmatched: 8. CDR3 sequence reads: CASSLQGNGSPLHF. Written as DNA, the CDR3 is TGTGCCAGCAGTTTACAGGGGAATGGTTCACCCCTCCACTTT.

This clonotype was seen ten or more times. Written as DNA, the CDR3 is TGTGCCAGCTCCCCTTTCCAGTTCTACAATGAGCAGTTCTTC. This codes for CASSPFQFYNEQFF. This chain connects TRBV27 to TRBJ2-1; D not certain. The CDR3 sequence is 14 residues long. Between the trimmed V and J ends, which lost 8 bases and 3 bases, there was a span of 14 bases. Germline CDR1 MNHEY, CDR2 SMNVEV (reference sequence).

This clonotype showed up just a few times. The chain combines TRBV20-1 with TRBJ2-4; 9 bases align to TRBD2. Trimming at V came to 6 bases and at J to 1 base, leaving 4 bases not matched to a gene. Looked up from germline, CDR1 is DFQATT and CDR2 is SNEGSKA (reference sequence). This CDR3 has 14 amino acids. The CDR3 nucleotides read TGCAGTGCGCGACTAGCGGACGCCAAAAACATTCAGTACTTC. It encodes CSARLADAKNIQYF.